The 5 T cell receptor beta chains reported below all come from one sample, sequenced in a study of T cells in women clearing cervical HPV infection. Produced via immunoSEQ multiplex PCR; TCRdb's table is partial and in-frame only. Its listing shows tens of thousands of clones. Sequences were obtained from blood buffy coat. Every receptor here comes from a woman between 18 and 75 years old with a cervical HPV16 infection that either progressed to CIN3+ or cleared (not recorded which).

Of note for this clone: The read is 3 residues too short to cover the CDR3 end, so that end is filled in from the germline J gene. J is TRBJ1-4 and V is TRBV18, with D possibly TRBD1 on 5 matching bases. Germline loops: CDR1 KGHSH, CDR2 LQKENI. The CDR3 runs 17 residues. The CDR3 is CASSPVGLVSGANVLFF. CDR3 DNA, as far as it was read: TGTGCCAGCTCACCCGTGGGACTGGTCTCTGGGGCCAACGTA.

Comment on this clone: The read terminates 3 residues before the CDR3 end, so the remaining end is supplied by the germline J gene. The chain employs TRBV15 and TRBJ1-2; TRBD1 matches at 8 bases. The CDR3 totals 15 residues. Germline V gene sequence: CDR1 LNHNV, CDR2 YYDKDF (reference sequence). The CDR3 bases that were read are TGTGCCACCAGCAGAGATACCCAGGGGGCGCAGGGC. Translation gives CATSRDTQGAQG. The complete CDR3 sequence is CATSRDTQGAQGYTF.

Concerning this clone itself: Sequencing ends 3 residues short of the CDR3 end; the germline J gene provides the rest. This sequence joins TRBV12-5 and TRBJ1-2; D may be TRBD1 (6 bases). Trimming shortened V by 3 bases and J by 3 bases, and 11 bases separated the two germline ends. The length of the CDR3 is 14 residues. CDR1 and CDR2 from the germline V gene are LGHNT and FRNRAP. The part of the CDR3 DNA that was read is TGTGCTAGTGGTTTCAGCACAGGGTACTATGGC. This translates into CASGFSTGYYG. The whole CDR3 protein reads CASGFSTGYYGYTF. Variable domain in full (rest from reference TRBV12-5 and TRBJ1-2): DARVTQTPRHKVTEMGQEVTMRCQPILGHNTVFWYRQTMMQGLELLAYFRNRAPLDDSGMPKDRFSAEMPDATLATLKIQPSEPRDSAVYFCASGFSTGYYGYTFGSGTRLTVV.

Concerning this clone itself: The sequence runs out 3 residues before the end of the CDR3; the remainder is reconstructed from the germline J gene. This chain links TRBV30 with TRBJ1-4, with unresolved D. Per the germline V gene, CDR1 is GTSNPN and CDR2 is SVGIG (reference sequence). There are 15 residues in the CDR3. V lost 3 bases and J 4 bases, leaving 15 bases between the germline ends. The CDR3 region is CAWRNLGSGNEKLFF. Partial CDR3 DNA: TGTGCCTGGAGAAACCTCGGTTCGGGTAATGAAAAA.

Note on this clone: The read stops 3 residues short of the end of the CDR3; the missing end is completed from the germline J gene. J is TRBJ1-4 and V is TRBV18; the D gene is possibly TRBD1 (6 bases). The CDR3 is 15 residues long. Germline V lookup: CDR1 KGHSH, CDR2 LQKENI. V shed 0 bases and J shed 8 bases, with 13 bases lying between them. CDR3 sequence reads: CASSPPGPRGEKLFF. Partial CDR3 DNA: TGTGCCAGCTCACCACCGGGACCTAGGGGGGAAAAA.